What follows are 21 T cell receptor beta chains derived from one specimen sequenced in a study of OX40 agonist ivuxolimab in advanced cancers. The assay was immunoSEQ multiplex PCR, and TCRdb's table has in-frame clones only and misses some. The table shows around 67,000 clones, with approximately 80% occurring only once. This sample comprised CD4+ or CD8+ T cells sorted from blood, obtained in a trial of the OX40 agonist ivuxolimab. The receptor source for this set is an adult with an advanced solid tumor such as melanoma, head and neck, liver or kidney cancer.

The rearrangement uses TRBV5-5 and TRBJ1-2, with no clear D. Germline V lookup: CDR1 SGHKS, CDR2 YYEKEE (reference sequence). The V gene lost 2 bases and the J gene lost 0 bases, with 14 bases spanning the gap. This CDR3 has 16 residues. The CDR3 reads CASSFQVSLSNYGYTF. In DNA, the CDR3 is TGTGCCAGCAGCTTCCAAGTGTCCCTTTCTAACTATGGCTACACCTTC. The variable domain in full, completed from reference TRBV5-5 and TRBJ1-2, reads DAGVTQSPTHLIKTRGQQVTLRCSPISGHKSVSWYQQVLGQGPQFIFQYYEKEERGRGNFPDRFSARQFPNYSSELNVNALLLGDSALYLCASSFQVSLSNYGYTFGSGTRLTVV.

This clone was counted only a few times. The chain has TRBV10-3 and TRBJ1-5; D is ambiguous. Trimming shortened V by 3 bases and J by 6 bases, and 15 bases separated the two germline ends. Germline CDR1 reads ENHRY; CDR2 reads SYGVKD. This CDR3 comprises 15 residues. The CDR3: CAISDRGSQRQPQHF. The CDR3 nucleotides read TGTGCCATCAGTGATCGGGGAAGTCAGCGTCAGCCCCAGCATTTT.

The V gene is TRBV30, the J gene TRBJ2-7, with no clear D. The CDR3 runs to 10 residues. Trimming shortened V by 5 bases and J by 2 bases, and 4 bases separated the two germline ends. Germline V lookup: CDR1 GTSNPN, CDR2 SVGIG (reference sequence). CDR3 nucleotides: TGTGCCTGGGGGACCTACGAGCAGTACTTC. Its translation: CAWGTYEQYF.

Turning to this clone: This sample includes further DNA sequences coding for the same CDR3. The rearrangement joins TRBV5-1 to TRBJ1-6; TRBD1 might be the D (5 bases). Between the trimmed V and J ends, which lost 8 bases and 7 bases, there was a span of 22 bases. The germline V gene encodes CDR1 SGHRS and CDR2 YFSETQ. This CDR3 region has 16 residues. The DNA of the CDR3 is TGCGCCAGTGGGGCCGAAGGCGCGGCATCGAATTCACCCCTCCACTTT. Protein sequence: CASGAEGAASNSPLHF.

V and J are TRBV19 and TRBJ1-4; tentatively, D is TRBD1 (5 bases). CDR3 length: 15 residues. Germline lookup yields CDR1 LNHDA and CDR2 SQIVND (reference sequence). The V end was cut by 5 bases, the J end by 1 base, with 11 bases between. In DNA form, the CDR3 reads TGTGCCAGTAGTGCGTTGGGGGGAACTAATGAAAAACTGTTTTTT. Its protein is CASSALGGTNEKLFF.

The chain carries TRBV6-1 and TRBJ2-1; 14 positions match TRBD2. The CDR3 spans 19 residues. Germline CDR1 and CDR2: MNHNS and SASEGT. The junction had 14 bases not matched to a gene; V was cut back by 4 bases and J by 6 bases. In DNA form, the CDR3 reads TGTGCCAGCAGTGGGACTAGCGGGAGGCTACGATTGGGAGGCAATGAGCAGTTCTTC. Its translation: CASSGTSGRLRLGGNEQFF.

As regards this clone: The same CDR3 can be traced to other DNA sequences in this sample. The V call is TRBV5-1, the J call TRBJ2-1; D not certain. The CDR3 has 12 residues. The ends were cut back, 0 bases at V and 6 bases at J, with 4 bases in the middle. Germline V gene sequence: CDR1 SGHRS, CDR2 YFSETQ. The CDR3 sequence: CASSLAGNEQFF. The DNA for the CDR3 is TGCGCCAGCAGCTTGGCAGGCAATGAGCAGTTCTTC.

This chain connects TRBV9 to TRBJ2-5, with D tentatively TRBD2 (6 bases). The length of the CDR3 is 13 residues. V dropped 4 bases and J dropped 5 bases, with 12 bases sitting between them. The germline CDR1 and CDR2 sequences are SGDLS and YYNGEE. The CDR3 loop is CASSRGSEETQYF. The CDR3 bases are TGTGCCAGCAGCCGGGGGAGCGAGGAGACCCAGTACTTC.

This chain uses TRBV6-5 with TRBJ2-5; the D call may be TRBD1 or TRBD2 (5 bases each). V was trimmed by 7 bases and J by 5 bases, leaving 14 bases between them. CDR1 is MNHEY and CDR2 is SVGAGI in the germline V gene. The CDR3 extends over 13 amino acids. This chain's CDR3 is CASTSGPRETQYF. CDR3 sequence (DNA): TGTGCCAGCACCTCGGGACCTAGGGAGACCCAGTACTTC.

The chain couples TRBV4-2 to TRBJ2-2; TRBD1 matches at 7 bases. V trimming: 4 bases; J trimming: 4 bases; junction bases outside the gene matches: 21. The CDR3 is made up of 20 amino acids. Germline V lookup: CDR1 LGHNA, CDR2 YNFKEQ. The CDR3 nucleotides are TGTGCCAGCAGCCCAACCTTAGCCTGGGACAGACAAACGGGCACCGGGGAGCTGTTTTTT. The encoded protein is CASSPTLAWDRQTGTGELFF.

The chain employs TRBV5-6 and TRBJ2-1, with a possible D match to TRBD2 (5 bases). V was clipped by 2 bases and J by 0 bases, with 21 bases between them. CDR3 length equals 19 residues. The germline V gene has CDR1 SGHDT and CDR2 YYEEEE. The CDR3: CASSFPSKRIQSSYNEQFF. CDR3 sequence (DNA): TGTGCCAGCAGCTTCCCTTCTAAGCGGATACAGAGCTCCTACAATGAGCAGTTCTTC.

This chain links TRBV4-1 with TRBJ1-1; 8 nucleotides match TRBD1. Unmatched junction bases numbered 10, after V lost 4 bases and J lost 9 bases. The germline V gene encodes CDR1 MGHRA and CDR2 YSYEKL. The CDR3 is 14 amino acids. The CDR3 sequence is CASSPSPDRGQAFF. Here the CDR3 DNA reads TGCGCCAGCAGCCCCTCCCCCGACAGGGGCCAAGCTTTCTTT.

The chain has TRBV4-2 and TRBJ2-2; D may be TRBD2 (6 bases). Trimming removed 6 bases from V and 3 bases from J, with 14 bases in between. Looked up from germline, CDR1 is LGHNA and CDR2 is YNFKEQ. This CDR3 contains 15 residues. This chain's CDR3 is CASRPGTGDTGELFF. For the CDR3, the DNA is TGTGCCAGCAGGCCCGGGACGGGAGACACCGGGGAGCTGTTTTTT.

The chain carries TRBV4-1 and TRBJ1-1; maybe TRBD1 (6 bases). The CDR3 spans 14 residues. Germline V gene lookup returns CDR1 MGHRA and CDR2 YSYEKL. V lost 1 base, J lost 4 bases, and 10 bases lay in between. CDR3 amino acids: CASSQGRGGTEAFF. The DNA of the CDR3 is TGCGCCAGCAGCCAAGGAAGGGGGGGCACTGAAGCTTTCTTT.

This clone was counted between two and nine times. V is TRBV9 and J is TRBJ1-1; D is perhaps TRBD1 (6 bases). V lost 0 bases and J 10 bases, leaving 16 bases between the germline ends. CDR1 SGDLS and CDR2 YYNGEE come from the germline V gene. This CDR3 spans 14 amino acids. CDR3 in amino acids: CASSVGGQGSVAFF. CDR3 DNA sequence: TGTGCCAGCAGCGTAGGAGGTCAGGGGAGTGTAGCTTTCTTT. Variable domain in full (rest from reference TRBV9 and TRBJ1-1): DSGVTQTPKHLITATGQRVTLRCSPRSGDLSVYWYQQSLDQGLQFLIQYYNGEERAKGNILERFSAQQFPDLHSELNLSSLELGDSALYFCASSVGGQGSVAFFGQGTRLTVV.

The V and J genes are TRBV23-1 and TRBJ2-7; tentatively, D is TRBD1 (5 bases). TRBV23-1 is identified as an open reading frame with a role that is uncertain. V gave up 2 bases and J gave up 3 bases, with 8 bases separating them. This CDR3 spans 13 amino acids. The DNA for the CDR3 is TGCGCCAGCAGTCAACCCGGACACTACGAGCAGTACTTC. Amino acids: CASSQPGHYEQYF.

The DNA for the CDR3 is TGTGCCAGTAGTATAGAGGCGGGCTCCTACAATGAGCAGTTCTTC. Translated, it gives CASSIEAGSYNEQFF. The chain employs TRBV19 and TRBJ2-1, with a weak D call TRBD2 (5 bases). Germline V CDR1 and CDR2: LNHDA, SQIVND (reference sequence). V gave up 0 bases and J gave up 0 bases, with 6 bases separating them. The CDR3 length is 15 residues.

This clone has a handful of counts. The V and J genes are TRBV18 and TRBJ1-5; 7 bases are a match to TRBD1. J gave up 4 bases and V 3 bases, and 12 bases lay outside the gene matches. Germline V gene lookup returns CDR1 KGHSH and CDR2 LQKENI. This CDR3 has 17 residues. CDR3 protein: CASSPTGTEDRNQPQHF. The CDR3 DNA reads TGTGCCAGCTCACCCACGGGGACAGAGGATAGAAATCAGCCCCAGCATTTT.

This sequence joins TRBV11-3 and TRBJ2-2; D call uncertain. V shed 5 bases and J shed 4 bases, with 14 bases lying between them. The germline V gene has CDR1 SGHNT and CDR2 YENEEA. The CDR3 spans 15 residues. DNA for the CDR3: TGTGCCAGCAGCCCCTCTAGACTCGGCACCGGGGAGCTGTTTTTT. Translating it yields CASSPSRLGTGELFF.

Only one count was recorded for this clone. V usage is TRBV6-1 and J usage is TRBJ2-7, with a possible D match to TRBD2 (6 bases). This CDR3 spans 12 amino acids. V lost 6 bases to trimming and J lost 5 bases, with 11 bases between them. Germline CDR1 reads MNHNS; CDR2 reads SASEGT. This CDR3 reads CASSRLENEQYF. The CDR3 bases are TGTGCCAGCAGCAGACTAGAAAACGAGCAGTACTTC.

V gene TRBV5-4 combines with J gene TRBJ2-3, with D possibly being TRBD2 (5 bases). Between the trimmed V and J ends, which lost 0 bases and 2 bases, there was a span of 13 bases. CDR1 is SGHNT, CDR2 YYREEE, per germline (reference sequence). The CDR3 spans 16 residues. The CDR3: CASSLETTLTTDTQYF. The CDR3 DNA sequence: TGTGCCAGCAGCTTGGAGACTACTCTCACCACAGATACGCAGTATTTT.